A selection of T cell receptor beta chains follows, all from one sample in a study of T cell responses to AZD1222 COVID-19 vaccine. Measured with immunoSEQ multiplex PCR; TCRdb has only the in-frame clones, and not every one. The data show some 170,000 clones, about 92% seen once. Sample: peripheral blood, taken on day 0 of AZD1222 vaccination. Receptor source: an adult in good health. The CDR3 runs from the conserved cysteine through the conserved F or W. A D gene is named only where the DNA matches it firmly. The size field is filled for only some rows; it gives once, few, many or a size class.

CDR3 protein | CDR3 DNA | J gene | clone size | D gene | V gene
CASSLWNSPDEQYF | TGTGCCAGCAGCTTGTGGAATTCGCCGGACGAGCAGTACTTC | TRBJ2-7 | NA | NA | TRBV5-4
CASSLHPTGLNTEAFF | TGTGCCAGCAGTTTACACCCCACAGGCCTGAACACTGAAGCTTTCTTT | TRBJ1-1 | once | NA | TRBV28
CASRNRFEAFF | TGTGCCAGCAGAAACAGGTTTGAAGCTTTCTTT | TRBJ1-1 | once | NA | TRBV6-5
CASSYFNYEQYF | TGTGCCAGCAGTTACTTTAACTACGAGCAGTACTTC | TRBJ2-7 | NA | NA | TRBV6-5
CASSQGARNSPLHF | TGTGCCAGCAGCCAGGGGGCGAGAAATTCACCCCTCCACTTT | TRBJ1-6 | NA | NA | TRBV14
CASSQESGTGANVLTF | TGTGCCAGCAGCCAAGAGTCAGGGACGGGGGCCAACGTCCTGACTTTC | TRBJ2-6 | NA | NA | TRBV4-2
CSVDGRVGNTEAFF | TGCAGCGTTGATGGGAGGGTGGGGAACACTGAAGCTTTCTTT | TRBJ1-1 | NA | NA | TRBV29-1
CASSYMDSGNTIYF | TGTGCCAGCAGCTATATGGACTCTGGAAACACCATATATTTT | TRBJ1-3 | once | NA | TRBV5-4
CASSQDRAGNTIYF | TGCGCCAGCAGCCAAGACAGGGCCGGAAACACCATATATTTT | TRBJ1-3 | NA | NA | TRBV4-1
CASSSSSGSSYNEQFF | TGTGCCAGCAGTTCCTCCAGCGGGAGCTCCTACAATGAGCAGTTCTTC | TRBJ2-1 | NA | TRBD2 | TRBV7-8
CASSILGQGSNEQFF | TGTGCCAGTAGTATTTTGGGACAGGGCTCAAATGAGCAGTTCTTC | TRBJ2-1 | NA | TRBD1 | TRBV19
CASSSPADRGLSYEQYF | TGTGCCAGCAGCTCCCCGGCCGACAGGGGGCTCTCCTACGAGCAGTACTTC | TRBJ2-7 | NA | TRBD1 | TRBV7-9
CASSSTGGGETQYF | TGTGCCAGCAGCTCGACAGGGGGCGGTGAGACCCAGTACTTC | TRBJ2-5 | NA | TRBD1 | TRBV5-6
CASSQVAGGVAGERNEQFF | TGCGCCAGCAGCCAAGTGGCGGGGGGGGTAGCGGGAGAAAGGAATGAGCAGTTCTTC | TRBJ2-1 | NA | TRBD2 | TRBV4-1
CASSLRLVGSYNEQFF | TGTGCCAGCAGTTTACGACTAGTGGGGTCCTACAATGAGCAGTTCTTC | TRBJ2-1 | NA | NA | TRBV27
CASAAFPGGSEAFF | TGCGCCAGCGCAGCTTTTCCCGGGGGTAGTGAAGCTTTCTTT | TRBJ1-1 | NA | NA | TRBV5-1
CATSRTGTRRDEQFF | TGTGCCACCAGCCGAACCGGGACAAGAAGGGATGAGCAGTTCTTC | TRBJ2-1 | NA | NA | TRBV15
CASSWGWGNTIYF | TGTGCCAGCAGTTGGGGTTGGGGAAACACCATATATTTT | TRBJ1-3 | NA | NA | TRBV6-5
CASSRGQPNEKLFF | TGTGCCAGCAGCCGGGGACAACCTAATGAAAAACTGTTTTTT | TRBJ1-4 | NA | NA | TRBV7-6
CASSPDVTGTRQYF | TGTGCCAGCTCACCAGACGTTACAGGAACTAGGCAGTACTTC | TRBJ2-7 | once | NA | TRBV18
CASSLFGSDETQYF | TGTGCCAGCAGTTTATTTGGGTCGGATGAGACCCAGTACTTC | TRBJ2-5 | NA | NA | TRBV28
CASSAYMMNTEAFF | TGTGCCAGCTCAGCGTACATGATGAACACTGAAGCTTTCTTT | TRBJ1-1 | NA | NA | TRBV18
CASSVGRVDGYTF | TGTGCCAGCAGCGTAGGCAGGGTCGATGGCTACACCTTC | TRBJ1-2 | NA | NA | TRBV9
CASSPAAGGPYEQYF | TGTGCCAGCAGCCCAGCAGCGGGAGGGCCGTACGAGCAGTACTTC | TRBJ2-7 | NA | TRBD2 | TRBV3-1/TRBV3-2
CASSPPGGAGEETQYF | TGTGCCAGCAGCCCTCCCGGGGGGGCGGGGGAAGAGACCCAGTACTTC | TRBJ2-5 | NA | TRBD2 | TRBV4-2
CASSLARRNIQYF | TGTGCCAGCAGCTTAGCACGGAGGAACATTCAGTACTTC | TRBJ2-4 | few | NA | TRBV7-6
CASSQEGAGPYEQYF | TGTGCCAGCAGCCAAGAAGGGGCAGGCCCCTACGAGCAGTACTTC | TRBJ2-7 | NA | NA | TRBV14
CAWSRGSNEQYF | TGTGCCTGGAGTAGGGGTTCCAACGAGCAGTACTTC | TRBJ2-7 | NA | NA | TRBV30
CASRGLMTSGHFYEQYF | TGTGCCAGCCGGGGGCTTATGACTAGCGGTCATTTCTACGAGCAGTACTTC | TRBJ2-7 | NA | TRBD2 | TRBV11-2
CASSLRGSGTAGTQYF | TGTGCCAGCAGCCTCCGGGGTAGCGGGACGGCAGGTACGCAGTATTTT | TRBJ2-3 | NA | TRBD2 | TRBV5-4
CASSLPPTCHYGYTF | TGTGCCAGCAGCTTACCCCCGACTTGTCACTATGGCTACACCTTC | TRBJ1-2 | once | NA | TRBV11-3
CASSVTGHSIPEAFF | TGTGCCAGCAGTGTTACAGGCCACTCTATTCCTGAAGCTTTCTTT | TRBJ1-1 | NA | NA | TRBV25-1
CASSYSGNAAQPQHF | TGTGCCAGCAGTTACTCGGGGAATGCGGCCCAGCCCCAGCATTTT | TRBJ1-5 | NA | NA | TRBV6-2/TRBV6-3
CASSLAGPGGGYYQPQHF | TGTGCCAGCAGTTTAGCCGGGCCAGGCGGGGGATATTATCAGCCCCAGCATTTT | TRBJ1-5 | NA | NA | TRBV27
CASSPLWSGGYYGYTF | TGTGCCAGCAGCCCATTATGGTCAGGGGGCTATTATGGCTACACCTTC | TRBJ1-2 | NA | TRBD1 | TRBV27
CASSERGANEKLFF | TGTGCCAGCAGTGAACGAGGGGCTAATGAAAAACTGTTTTTT | TRBJ1-4 | NA | NA | TRBV6-1
CASSQRDRGHTDTQYF | TGTGCCAGCAGCCAACGGGACAGGGGGCACACAGATACGCAGTATTTT | TRBJ2-3 | NA | TRBD1 | TRBV2
CASRRTSGGSGDNEQFF | TGTGCCAGCAGGCGGACTAGCGGGGGGTCCGGGGACAATGAGCAGTTCTTC | TRBJ2-1 | NA | TRBD2 | TRBV2
CASSLDQNSEQYF | TGTGCCAGCAGCTTAGATCAAAACTCCGAGCAGTACTTC | TRBJ2-7 | few | NA | TRBV11-3
CAWSGDSGIQYF | TGTGCCTGGAGTGGCGATAGCGGCATTCAGTACTTC | TRBJ2-4 | NA | NA | TRBV30
CASSYRPTYEQYF | TGTGCCAGCAGTTACCGTCCCACTTACGAGCAGTACTTC | TRBJ2-7 | NA | NA | TRBV6-5
CASWNLQVNSPLHF | TGTGCCAGCTGGAACCTACAAGTCAATTCACCCCTCCACTTT | TRBJ1-6 | NA | NA | TRBV27
CAISLQGEGTEAFF | TGTGCCATCAGCCTACAGGGGGAGGGCACTGAAGCTTTCTTT | TRBJ1-1 | NA | TRBD1 | TRBV10-3
CAGQERNTGELFF | TGTGCCGGCCAGGAGAGAAACACCGGGGAGCTGTTTTTT | TRBJ2-2 | NA | NA | TRBV6-5
CASSEFPGQSYEQYF | TGTGCCAGCAGTGAATTTCCGGGACAGAGCTACGAGCAGTACTTC | TRBJ2-7 | NA | TRBD1 | TRBV2
CASSRDRIETQYF | TGTGCCAGCAGTCGGGACAGGATAGAGACCCAGTACTTC | TRBJ2-5 | NA | TRBD1 | TRBV27
CASSLRTGGNYEQYF | TGTGCCAGCAGTCTCCGGACAGGGGGTAACTACGAGCAGTACTTC | TRBJ2-7 | NA | TRBD1 | TRBV27